A single sample is the source of the 29 T cell receptor beta chains below, sequenced in a study of cytomegalovirus exposure and HLA in healthy donors. This PCR relied on a set of 60 Vbeta primers and 13 Jbeta primers. The repertoire was sequenced with immunoSEQ multiplex PCR; TCRdb's copy has only in-frame clones and lacks some. The table shows some 160,000 clones, with over 60% occurring only once. The sequencing input was PBMCs. The receptors were sampled from a middle-aged woman in good health and CMV-seronegative.

This clone was counted a few times. The chain links TRBV6-5 to TRBJ1-2, with D hard to call. The V end lost 4 bases, the J end lost 5 bases, and 11 bases lay between the germline ends. Germline V CDR1 and CDR2: MNHEY, SVGAGI. CDR3 length: 13 residues. CDR3 amino acids: CASSSRTAYGYTF. The CDR3 nucleotides read TGTGCCAGCAGTTCCCGGACTGCTTATGGCTACACCTTC.

Note on this clone: The same CDR3 also results from other DNA sequences found in this sample. This chain connects TRBV10-1 to TRBJ1-4; no firm D call. The V end was cut by 2 bases, the J end by 2 bases, with 6 bases between. Germline V CDR1 and CDR2: WNHNN, SYGVQD (reference sequence). This CDR3 contains 14 residues. The CDR3, as DNA: TGCGCCAGCAGTGAGGGAGGCACTAATGAAAAACTGTTTTTT. Its protein is CASSEGGTNEKLFF.

The genes are TRBV30 and TRBJ1-5; 8 positions match TRBD1. The CDR3 is 13 residues long. Germline values: CDR1 GTSNPN, CDR2 SVGIG (reference sequence). The V segment lost 3 bases and the J segment 6 bases; nucleotides outside the gene matches: 4. The DNA for the CDR3 is TGTGCCTGGAGGGGACAGGTCGGTCAGCCCCAGCATTTT. It yields the protein CAWRGQVGQPQHF.

The rearrangement links TRBV7-9 to TRBJ2-2; 8 bases are shared with TRBD1. There are 15 residues in the CDR3. With V trimmed by 6 bases and J by 6 bases, 9 bases remained unmatched. Looked up from germline, CDR1 is SEHNR and CDR2 is FQNEAQ (reference sequence). The chain's CDR3 is CASSLTGTGAGELFF. The CDR3, as DNA: TGTGCCAGCAGTCTCACCGGGACAGGTGCCGGGGAGCTGTTTTTT.

The sample holds a few counts of this clone. The chain is built from TRBV13 and TRBJ2-7; D is unclear. V lost 0 bases and J 3 bases, leaving 6 bases between the germline ends. The germline V gene has CDR1 PRHDT and CDR2 FYEKMQ (reference sequence). The CDR3 contains 13 residues. The CDR3 nucleotides read TGTGCCAGCAGCTTAGGTTCAGACTACGAGCAGTACTTC. Amino acids: CASSLGSDYEQYF.

CDR3 DNA sequence: TGCGCCAGCAGCCCTAATATAGGGTATGAGGGTGTCGAGCAGTACTTC. Its protein product is CASSPNIGYEGVEQYF. The chain combines TRBV4-1 with TRBJ2-7; D possibly corresponds to TRBD2 (5 bases). Trimming took 4 bases from V and 6 from J, leaving 22 bases between them. The CDR3 length is 16 residues. Germline CDR1 reads MGHRA; CDR2 reads YSYEKL.

This sequence joins TRBV9 and TRBJ2-3, with D possibly TRBD2 on 5 matching bases. CDR3 size: 13 residues. Germline lookup yields CDR1 SGDLS and CDR2 YYNGEE. V lost 3 bases, J lost 4 bases, and 9 bases lay in between. CDR3 sequence (DNA): TGTGCCAGCAGCGCGGGGAGCGCAGATACGCAGTATTTT. It translates to CASSAGSADTQYF. The entire variable domain, with the rest obtained from reference TRBV9 and TRBJ2-3, is as follows: DSGVTQTPKHLITATGQRVTLRCSPRSGDLSVYWYQQSLDQGLQFLIQYYNGEERAKGNILERFSAQQFPDLHSELNLSSLELGDSALYFCASSAGSADTQYFGPGTRLTVL.

This clone was observed a few times. V is TRBV4-1 and J is TRBJ2-7, with 8 positions matching TRBD2. CDR1 MGHRA and CDR2 YSYEKL come from the germline V gene. The CDR3 runs 15 residues. Trimming cost V 3 bases and J 7 bases; bases outside gene matches: 11. CDR3 protein: CASSHLPGLVEEQYF. In nucleotides, the CDR3 is TGCGCCAGCAGCCATCTTCCGGGACTAGTGGAAGAGCAGTACTTC.

The chain uses TRBV5-6 and TRBJ2-2, with D possibly being TRBD2 (6 bases). V was clipped by 4 bases and J by 8 bases, with 18 bases between them. Germline values: CDR1 SGHDT, CDR2 YYEEEE. The CDR3 contains 15 residues. The CDR3: CASSRRGYGSGELFF. CDR3 nucleotides: TGTGCCAGCAGCCGCCGGGGGTACGGGTCGGGGGAGCTGTTTTTT.

The chain has TRBV5-1 and TRBJ2-7; TRBD1 agrees at 8 bases. The junction had 3 bases not matched to a gene; V was cut back by 0 bases and J by 4 bases. This CDR3 region has 14 residues. CDR1 is SGHRS and CDR2 is YFSETQ in the germline V gene. CDR3 in DNA: TGCGCCAGCAGCTTGGGGGGACAGGCGTACGAGCAGTACTTC. This sequence encodes CASSLGGQAYEQYF.

The chain links TRBV5-4 to TRBJ1-2, with 7 bases matching TRBD1. The CDR3 spans 11 residues. Trimming took 5 bases from V and 10 from J; bases not matched to a gene: 5. Looked up from germline, CDR1 is SGHNT and CDR2 is YYREEE (reference sequence). The CDR3 nucleotides read TGTGCCAGCAGTTGGGGACAGCACTACACCTTC. It codes for CASSWGQHYTF.

The genes are TRBV5-1 and TRBJ2-5; TRBD2 matches at 13 bases. Germline CDR1 and CDR2: SGHRS and YFSETQ. The V and J ends lost 4 bases and 2 bases, in that order; junction bases with no gene match: 11. This CDR3 comprises 18 residues. The CDR3 DNA follows: TGCGCCAGCAGCGCAACTAGCGGGGGGGCGCTCGCGCAAGAGACCCAGTACTTC. It encodes CASSATSGGALAQETQYF.

The chain couples TRBV7-7 to TRBJ2-1, with 10 bases aligning to TRBD1. The V and J ends lost 3 bases and 6 bases, in that order; junction bases with no gene match: 5. CDR1 and CDR2 from the germline V gene are SSHAT and FNYEAQ (reference sequence). There are 15 residues in the CDR3. The CDR3 sequence is CASSLTGGRGNEQFF. The CDR3 DNA follows: TGTGCCAGCAGCTTGACAGGGGGCAGGGGCAATGAGCAGTTCTTC.

A few counts support this clone. This sequence joins TRBV19 and TRBJ1-5; 10 nucleotides agree with TRBD1. The CDR3 has 20 amino acids. Germline assignment: CDR1 LNHDA and CDR2 SQIVND (reference sequence). With 2 bases clipped from V and 0 bases from J, the junction kept 13 bases outside the gene matches. CDR3 loop: CASSITRSGQGPYSNQPQHF. CDR3 sequence (DNA): TGTGCCAGTAGTATAACCCGTTCGGGACAGGGGCCTTATAGCAATCAGCCCCAGCATTTT.

The genes are TRBV30 and TRBJ1-1; possible D gene TRBD1, 6 bases. This CDR3 is built from 12 residues. Trimming cost V 4 bases and J 8 bases, with 14 bases left between them. Germline V CDR1 and CDR2: GTSNPN, SVGIG (reference sequence). The CDR3 coding sequence is TGTGCCTGGAACGAAGTAGGGACAGAAGCTTTCTTT. Its protein product is CAWNEVGTEAFF.

The chain recombines TRBV10-3 with TRBJ1-2; 7 nucleotides match TRBD1. CDR1 is ENHRY and CDR2 is SYGVKD in the germline V gene. CDR3 size: 15 residues. Trimming at V came to 4 bases and at J to 3 bases, leaving 8 bases not matched to a gene. The CDR3 loop reads CAISVTGARDYGYTF. For the CDR3, the DNA is TGTGCCATCAGTGTTACAGGGGCCAGGGACTATGGCTACACCTTC.

This chain links TRBV7-9 with TRBJ2-2; D gene uncertain. This CDR3 has 14 residues. Per the germline V gene, CDR1 is SEHNR and CDR2 is FQNEAQ (reference sequence). V lost 7 bases to trimming and J lost 2 bases, with 11 bases between them. The CDR3 region has the DNA TGTGCCAGCACGAGTCCTAGTAACACCGGGGAGCTGTTTTTT. Protein product: CASTSPSNTGELFF. Full variable domain (rest looked up from reference TRBV7-9 and TRBJ2-2): DTGVSQNPRHKITKRGQNVTFRCDPISEHNRLYWYRQTLGQGPEFLTYFQNEAQLEKSRLLSDRFSAERPKGSFSTLEIQRTEQGDSAMYLCASTSPSNTGELFFGEGSRLTVL.

V usage is TRBV5-6 and J usage is TRBJ2-5, with 11 positions matching TRBD2. The V gene's germline CDR1 is SGHDT and CDR2 YYEEEE. This CDR3 is 15 amino acids long. Trimming at V came to 0 bases and at J to 4 bases, leaving 2 bases not matched to a gene. The CDR3 spells CASSLGLAGPETQYF. The CDR3 DNA reads as TGTGCCAGCAGCTTGGGACTAGCGGGGCCAGAGACCCAGTACTTC. The variable domain in full, completed from reference TRBV5-6 and TRBJ2-5, reads DAGVTQSPTHLIKTRGQQVTLRCSPKSGHDTVSWYQQALGQGPQFIFQYYEEEERQRGNFPDRFSGHQFPNYSSELNVNALLLGDSALYLCASSLGLAGPETQYFGPGTRLLVL.

The rearrangement links TRBV14 to TRBJ1-2, with 8 bases matching TRBD1. The CDR3 runs to 14 residues. CDR1 and CDR2 (germline): SGHDN, FVKESK. Trimming removed 3 bases from V and 4 bases from J; junction bases left unmatched: 4. CDR3 loop: CASSQETGVYGYTF. In DNA, the CDR3 is TGTGCCAGCAGCCAGGAGACAGGGGTCTATGGCTACACCTTC.

V and J are TRBV5-4 and TRBJ2-5; 8 nucleotides line up with TRBD1. Germline V gene data show CDR1 as SGHNT and CDR2 as YYREEE (reference sequence). The CDR3 consists of 14 residues. The trim removed 4 bases at V and 3 bases at J, leaving 5 bases unmatched. The CDR3 reads CASSERTGKETQYF. For the CDR3, the DNA is TGTGCCAGCAGCGAGCGGACAGGGAAAGAGACCCAGTACTTC. Combining the CDR3 with reference TRBV5-4 and TRBJ2-5 gives the whole variable domain ETGVTQSPTHLIKTRGQQVTLRCSSQSGHNTVSWYQQALGQGPQFIFQYYREEENGRGNFPPRFSGLQFPNYSSELNVNALELDDSALYLCASSERTGKETQYFGPGTRLLVL.

This chain links TRBV6-1 with TRBJ1-2; TRBD1 might be the D (6 bases). This CDR3 is 15 amino acids long. Germline values: CDR1 MNHNS, CDR2 SASEGT. Trimming took 4 bases from V and 4 from J, leaving 16 bases between them. CDR3 protein: CASSVTGTRIYGYTF. The CDR3 nucleotides read TGTGCCAGCAGTGTAACCGGGACAAGGATCTATGGCTACACCTTC.

The DNA for the CDR3 is TGCGCCAGCAGCTTGGTTAGCGAGTACACAGATACGCAGTATTTT. The encoded protein is CASSLVSEYTDTQYF. This sequence joins TRBV5-1 and TRBJ2-3; possibly TRBD2 for D (5 bases). Looked up from germline, CDR1 is SGHRS and CDR2 is YFSETQ. This CDR3 has 15 residues. Trimming cost V 0 bases and J 2 bases, with 10 bases left between them. Using reference TRBV5-1 and TRBJ2-3 for the parts outside the CDR3, the full variable domain is KAGVTQTPRYLIKTRGQQVTLSCSPISGHRSVSWYQQTPGQGLQFLFEYFSETQRNKGNFPGRFSGRQFSNSRSEMNVSTLELGDSALYLCASSLVSEYTDTQYFGPGTRLTVL.

V gene TRBV7-9 combines with J gene TRBJ1-2, with unresolved D. V was trimmed by 1 base and J by 0 bases, leaving 6 bases between them. The germline gives CDR1 SEHNR, CDR2 FQNEAQ (reference sequence). This CDR3 is built from 14 residues. The CDR3 region has the DNA TGTGCCAGCAGCTTAGTCCTTACTAACTATGGCTACACCTTC. Its translation: CASSLVLTNYGYTF.

This chain uses TRBV18 with TRBJ1-1; 9 positions match TRBD1. CDR3 size: 14 residues. Germline loops: CDR1 KGHSH, CDR2 LQKENI. After removal of 3 bases from V and 12 bases from J, the junction contained 11 bases not matched to a gene. CDR3 residues: CASSPLQGAPGTFF. The CDR3 bases are TGTGCCAGCTCACCTTTACAGGGGGCGCCGGGAACTTTCTTT.

As DNA, the CDR3 is TGTGCCAGCAGCGGACGAACCGGACAGGGGGTTGAAGCTTTCTTT. It encodes CASSGRTGQGVEAFF. The rearrangement joins TRBV9 to TRBJ1-1; 10 bases line up with TRBD1. Germline V gene sequence: CDR1 SGDLS, CDR2 YYNGEE. This CDR3 is 15 amino acids long. V was pared by 3 bases and J by 7 bases, with 9 bases of the junction left unmatched.

This clone has just a few counts. The J gene is TRBJ2-7, the V gene TRBV6-6; TRBD2 matches 10 bases. The CDR3 runs 15 residues. Germline lookup yields CDR1 MNHNY and CDR2 SVGAGI (reference sequence). The V segment lost 6 bases and the J segment 2 bases; nucleotides outside the gene matches: 7. As DNA, the CDR3 is TGTGCCAGCAGCACAGCGGGGGGGGCACCCTACGAGCAGTACTTC. Translated: CASSTAGGAPYEQYF.

This chain links TRBV4-1 with TRBJ1-2, with TRBD1 matching 12 bases. There are 17 residues in the CDR3. Germline CDR1 MGHRA, CDR2 YSYEKL. Unmatched junction bases numbered 12, after V lost 3 bases and J lost 7 bases. The CDR3, as DNA: TGCGCCAGCAGCCACGGGATTCGGGACAGGGGGCTATCTGGCTACACCTTC. Protein sequence: CASSHGIRDRGLSGYTF.

The V gene is TRBV2, the J gene TRBJ2-7; 9 nucleotides line up with TRBD2. The CDR3 is 15 residues long. J lost 4 bases, V lost 3 bases, and 7 bases had no gene match. The V gene's germline CDR1 is SNHLY and CDR2 FYNNEI. The CDR3 nucleotides are TGTGCCAGCAGTGAGAGAGCGGGAGGTCTGTACGAGCAGTACTTC. Amino acids: CASSERAGGLYEQYF.

This clone was recorded once. In nucleotides, the CDR3 is TGTGCCAGCAGTAACCCAGGGGCTGAAGCTTTCTTT. It translates to CASSNPGAEAFF. The rearrangement links TRBV27 to TRBJ1-1; possibly TRBD1 for D (6 bases). This CDR3 spans 12 amino acids. V was trimmed by 5 bases and J by 6 bases, leaving 10 bases between them. Germline V lookup: CDR1 MNHEY, CDR2 SMNVEV (reference sequence).